This is a list of T cell receptor beta chains from one sample in a study of cytomegalovirus exposure and HLA in healthy donors. Measured with immunoSEQ multiplex PCR; TCRdb has only the in-frame clones, and not every one. The sample lists 90,000 to 150,000 clones, 65% to 90% occurring once. Sample: PBMCs. These receptor sequences come from a woman aged 40 to 50 in good health and CMV-seronegative. Both conserved end residues are part of each CDR3. The D gene is left open where the match is weak. A clone size is listed for some rows: how often the clone was seen (once, few, many), or a class if it is expanded.

>18|TRBD2|TRBJ2-1|TRBV4-1|once
CASSPPRGATASYNEQFF
TGCGCCAGCAGCCCACCGCGGGGGGCCACGGCCTCATACAATGAGCAGTTCTTC
>15|TRBD1|TRBJ2-7|TRBV5-1|once
CASSLVGGTGDEQYF
TGCGCCAGCAGCTTGGTTGGGGGGACAGGGGACGAGCAGTACTTC
>17|TRBD1|TRBJ1-1|TRBV5-1|NA
CASSLGTGAVEFAEAFF
TGCGCCAGCAGCCTCGGGACAGGTGCAGTCGAGTTCGCTGAAGCTTTCTTT
>13|TRBD1|TRBJ2-7|TRBV5-4|NA
CASSLPDRVEQYF
TGTGCCAGCAGCTTACCGGACAGGGTCGAGCAGTACTTC
>13|NA|TRBJ2-7|TRBV10-2|NA
CASSVYDSYEQYF
TGCGCCAGCAGTGTCTACGATTCCTACGAGCAGTACTTC
>15|TRBD2|TRBJ2-7|TRBV5-1|NA
CASRPLAGGLYEQYF
TGCGCCAGCCGACCTCTAGCGGGAGGACTCTACGAGCAGTACTTC
>13|NA|TRBJ1-1|TRBV9|NA
CASSVESDTEAFF
TGTGCCAGCAGCGTAGAGTCAGACACTGAAGCTTTCTTT
>15|NA|TRBJ1-4|TRBV10-3|NA
CAISESGVSTEKLFF
TGTGCCATCAGTGAGTCGGGAGTCTCTACCGAAAAACTGTTTTTT
>14|TRBD1|TRBJ2-7|TRBV6-6|NA
CASSAGTGFYEQYF
TGTGCCAGCAGTGCCGGGACAGGCTTCTACGAGCAGTACTTC
>16|NA|TRBJ1-4|TRBV7-9|NA
CASSQGKRAGNEKLFF
TGTGCCAGCAGCCAAGGGAAAAGGGCGGGGAATGAAAAACTGTTTTTT
>16|NA|TRBJ2-7|TRBV4-1|NA
CASSDPPTRRPYEQYF
TGCGCCAGCAGCGACCCCCCGACCCGGAGACCCTACGAGCAGTACTTC
>15|NA|TRBJ1-4|TRBV14|NA
CASSQHLGTNEKLFF
TGTGCCAGCAGCCAACACCTCGGGACTAATGAAAAACTGTTTTTT
>13|NA|TRBJ1-5|TRBV6-5|few
CASSWGRDQPQHF
TGTGCCAGCAGTTGGGGGAGGGATCAGCCCCAGCATTTT
>16|TRBD2|TRBJ2-3|TRBV14|once
CASSQGLAGFRDTQYF
TGTGCCAGCAGCCAAGGACTAGCGGGGTTCAGAGATACGCAGTATTTT
>15|TRBD1|TRBJ1-4|TRBV5-1|NA
CASSPDRATNEKLFF
TGCGCCAGCAGCCCCGACAGGGCCACTAATGAAAAACTGTTTTTT
>15|TRBD2|TRBJ2-7|TRBV2|NA
CASRASTGGSYEQYF
TGTGCCAGCAGGGCTTCGACGGGGGGGTCCTACGAGCAGTACTTC
>16|TRBD2|TRBJ2-3|TRBV11-3|NA
CASSHTRLAPTDTQYF
TGTGCCAGCAGCCACACCCGACTAGCTCCCACAGATACGCAGTATTTT
>14|TRBD2|TRBJ2-7|TRBV27|NA
CASSRAGGPHEQYF
TGTGCCAGCAGTAGGGCGGGAGGGCCCCACGAGCAGTACTTC
>16|NA|TRBJ2-1|TRBV13|once
CASSRGVPNTYNEQFF
TGTGCCAGCAGTCGCGGGGTCCCCAATACCTACAATGAGCAGTTCTTC
>14|TRBD2|TRBJ2-3|TRBV6-1|NA
CASSTRLAGDTQYF
TGTGCCAGCAGTACGCGACTAGCGGGAGATACGCAGTATTTT
>13|NA|TRBJ1-1|TRBV5-1|NA
CASSFRRNTEAFF
TGCGCCAGCAGCTTTCGGAGGAACACTGAAGCTTTCTTT
>14|NA|TRBJ2-2|TRBV4-2|NA
CASSQDLSSGELFF
TGTGCCAGCAGCCAAGATCTTTCGAGCGGGGAGCTGTTTTTT
>14|TRBD2|TRBJ2-5|TRBV2|NA
CASSEERGATTQYF
TGTGCCAGCAGTGAAGAGCGGGGGGCCACAACTCAGTACTTC
>14|NA|TRBJ2-5|TRBV5-6|NA
CASSLNTGQETQYF
TGTGCCAGCAGCTTGAATACAGGGCAAGAGACCCAGTACTTC
>14|NA|TRBJ2-7|TRBV11-3|NA
CASSSPGQPPEQYF
TGTGCCAGCAGCTCCCCCGGACAGCCTCCCGAGCAGTACTTC
>18|TRBD1|TRBJ1-4|TRBV12-5|NA
CASGLIQLSRDRLEKLFF
TGTGCTAGTGGTTTGATCCAGCTTTCGAGGGACAGATTGGAAAAACTGTTTTTT
>15|TRBD1|TRBJ2-7|TRBV4-1|few
CASSHGRTGTYEQYF
TGCGCCAGCAGCCATGGTCGGACAGGGACCTACGAGCAGTACTTC
>16|NA|TRBJ2-1|TRBV19|NA
CASSIVSVSSYNEQFF
TGTGCCAGTAGTATAGTGAGCGTCAGCTCCTACAATGAGCAGTTCTTC
>14|TRBD2|TRBJ2-1|TRBV7-6|NA
CASSWVGGAGEQFF
TGTGCCAGCTCCTGGGTGGGAGGGGCCGGAGAGCAGTTCTTC
>15|TRBD2|TRBJ2-1|TRBV9|NA
CASSALAGSYNEQFF
TGTGCCAGCAGCGCGCTAGCGGGCTCCTACAATGAGCAGTTCTTC
>16|TRBD2|TRBJ2-7|TRBV19|NA
CASSTSGLAGFYEQYF
TGTGCCAGTAGTACCTCGGGACTAGCGGGATTCTACGAGCAGTACTTC
>13|TRBD2|TRBJ2-7|TRBV6-5|NA
CASRLGLAAEQYF
TGTGCCAGCAGGCTGGGACTAGCAGCCGAGCAGTACTTC
>12|NA|TRBJ1-1|TRBV13|NA
CASSEGHTEAFF
TGTGCCAGCAGCGAGGGCCACACTGAAGCTTTCTTT
>14|NA|TRBJ1-5|TRBV11-2|NA
CASSLELGNQPQHF
TGTGCCAGCAGCTTGGAGCTGGGCAATCAGCCCCAGCATTTT
>14|TRBD1|TRBJ1-5|TRBV6-5|NA
CASSRGQGVQPQHF
TGTGCCAGCAGCCGCGGACAGGGGGTTCAGCCCCAGCATTTT
>16|NA|TRBJ2-2|TRBV7-6|NA
CASSLENRANTGELFF
TGTGCCAGCAGCTTAGAGAACAGGGCGAACACCGGGGAGCTGTTTTTT
>15|TRBD2|TRBJ2-1|TRBV10-1|NA
CASSEGLAGAVEQFF
TGCGCCAGCAGTGAAGGACTAGCGGGAGCGGTTGAGCAGTTCTTC
>10|NA|TRBJ2-3|TRBV30|NA
CAWNQDTQYF
TGTGCCTGGAATCAGGATACGCAGTATTTT
>15|TRBD2|TRBJ2-2|TRBV19|NA
CASSMLAGPTGELFF
TGTGCCAGTAGTATGCTAGCGGGGCCGACCGGGGAGCTGTTTTTT
>15|NA|TRBJ2-5|TRBV5-8|NA
CASSFHGTPAETQYF
TGTGCCAGCAGCTTCCACGGGACACCAGCGGAGACCCAGTACTTC
>13|TRBD2|TRBJ2-1|TRBV9|once
CASSGLAENEQFF
TGTGCCAGCAGCGGGCTAGCGGAAAATGAGCAGTTCTTC
>14|TRBD2|TRBJ2-7|TRBV7-6|NA
CASSRSGVPYEQYF
TGTGCCAGCAGCCGTAGCGGGGTACCCTACGAGCAGTACTTC
>16|TRBD1|TRBJ2-1|TRBV11-2|NA
CASSLVVGGANNEQFF
TGTGCCAGCAGCTTAGTGGTAGGGGGCGCGAACAATGAGCAGTTCTTC
>11|NA|TRBJ1-2|TRBV18|NA
CASSSGLVATF
TGTGCCAGCTCATCGGGACTGGTGGCCACCTTC
>15|NA|TRBJ2-1|TRBV29-1|NA
CSALGGALAYNEQFF
TGCAGCGCCTTGGGCGGGGCCCTGGCCTACAATGAGCAGTTCTTC
>15|NA|TRBJ2-3|TRBV9|NA
CASSVGGSSTDTQYF
TGTGCCAGCAGCGTAGGAGGGTCTAGCACAGATACGCAGTATTTT
>18|TRBD1|TRBJ2-6|TRBV28|NA
CASSLGNRGLPGANVLTF
TGTGCCAGCAGTTTGGGGAACAGGGGGCTTCCTGGGGCCAACGTCCTGACTTTC
>19|NA|TRBJ1-5|TRBV23-1|NA
CASSQSGGGRADSNQPQHF
TGCGCCAGCAGTCAAAGTGGTGGCGGCAGGGCCGATAGCAATCAGCCCCAGCATTTT